These 18 T cell receptor beta chains originate from one sample sequenced in a study of response to subunit inactivated influenza vaccine. One entry per CDR3 protein, called by TCRdb with MiXCR from the RT-PCR reads. The sample contains 500,000 to 650,000 distinct CDR3 sequences, 7.5% to 8.5% of which appear only once. Sequenced material: PBMCs from blood, taken 23 months after vaccination. Source of these receptors: a man between 50 and 75 years old who received an inactivated influenza vaccine.

This clonotype occurred a few times. The chain has TRBV4-3 and TRBJ1-4, with D perhaps TRBD1 (6 bases). Trimming removed 1 base from V and 7 bases from J, with 16 bases in between. The CDR3 is 16 amino acids. CDR1 LGHNA and CDR2 YSLEER come from the germline V gene. In DNA, the CDR3 is TGCGCCAGCAGCCAAGGAGCCCAGGGAGGGGGTGAAAAACTGTTTTTT. It codes for CASSQGAQGGGEKLFF.

This clonotype was observed once. The chain recombines TRBV11-2 with TRBJ2-1, with a tentative D call TRBD2 (5 bases). Trimming removed 5 bases from V and 1 base from J, with 12 bases in between. Germline V gives CDR1 SGHAT, CDR2 FQNNGV. The CDR3 extends over 15 amino acids. CDR3 residues: CASSPTSISYNEQFF. The CDR3, as DNA: TGTGCCAGCAGCCCTACTAGTATTTCCTACAATGAGCAGTTCTTC. Supplemented by reference TRBV11-2 and TRBJ2-1, the full variable domain reads EAGVAQSPRYKIIEKRQSVAFWCNPISGHATLYWYQQILGQGPKLLIQFQNNGVVDDSQLPKDRFSAERLKGVDSTLKIQPAKLEDSAVYLCASSPTSISYNEQFFGPGTRLTVL.

This clonotype has more than one count but fewer than ten. V gene TRBV4-3 combines with J gene TRBJ2-7; 10 nucleotides line up with TRBD2. Germline CDR1 LGHNA, CDR2 YSLEER. The CDR3 length is 16 residues. J gave up 3 bases and V 0 bases, and 5 bases lay outside the gene matches. CDR3 amino acids: CASSQDGLADYYEQYF. The DNA for the CDR3 is TGCGCCAGCAGCCAAGATGGACTAGCGGATTACTACGAGCAGTACTTC.

This chain uses TRBV5-6 with TRBJ2-7; 7 bases are shared with TRBD1. Germline assignment: CDR1 SGHDT and CDR2 YYEEEE. V lost 4 bases, J lost 3 bases, and 7 bases stayed unmatched. The CDR3 covers 14 residues. In DNA, the CDR3 is TGTGCCAGCAGCAGGACAGGTGCAGACTACGAGCAGTACTTC. Translated, it gives CASSRTGADYEQYF.

This clonotype was seen a handful of times. The chain carries TRBV2 and TRBJ1-2, with unresolved D. The CDR3 is made up of 13 amino acids. In germline, CDR1 is SNHLY, CDR2 FYNNEI. V was pared by 3 bases and J by 0 bases, with 5 bases between. The CDR3 bases are TGTGCCAGCAGTGATTCACCTAACTATGGCTACACCTTC. Its translation: CASSDSPNYGYTF.

This clonotype has a handful of counts. The chain uses TRBV20-1 and TRBJ2-3, with TRBD2 matching 9 bases. The CDR3 length is 13 residues. V lost 3 bases and J lost 6; bases outside the gene matches: 4. Germline assignment: CDR1 DFQATT and CDR2 SNEGSKA (reference sequence). The CDR3: CSASLAGADTQYF. The CDR3 nucleotides read TGCAGTGCTAGTTTAGCGGGGGCGGATACGCAGTATTTT.

This clonotype was detected many times. This chain joins TRBV5-6 and TRBJ1-6; D gene uncertain. There are 14 residues in the CDR3. Trimming removed 0 bases at V and 5 bases at J, with 6 bases between. Germline V gives CDR1 SGHDT, CDR2 YYEEEE. The CDR3 reads CASSLEQNNSPLHF. The CDR3, as DNA: TGTGCCAGCAGCTTGGAACAGAATAATTCACCCCTCCACTTT. The full variable domain, rest sourced from reference TRBV5-6 and TRBJ1-6, is DAGVTQSPTHLIKTRGQQVTLRCSPKSGHDTVSWYQQALGQGPQFIFQYYEEEERQRGNFPDRFSGHQFPNYSSELNVNALLLGDSALYLCASSLEQNNSPLHFGNGTRLTVT.

V gene TRBV12-3 or TRBV12-4 combines with J gene TRBJ2-1; TRBD2 agrees at 7 bases. Trimming took 7 bases from V and 8 from J; bases not matched to a gene: 26. The CDR3 contains 19 residues. The DNA for the CDR3 is TGTGCCAGCACCCGGTTATCTCCGGAGGGCCCCGGGAGGAGGTATGAGCAGTTCTTC. Translation gives CASTRLSPEGPGRRYEQFF.

This clonotype was seen many times. The chain has TRBV4-1 and TRBJ1-2; D not resolved. Per germline, CDR1 MGHRA and CDR2 YSYEKL. V dropped 0 bases and J dropped 8 bases, with 10 bases sitting between them. CDR3 length equals 13 residues. The CDR3 is CASSQDGSLGYTF. DNA for the CDR3: TGCGCCAGCAGCCAAGATGGTTCTTTGGGCTACACCTTC.

This chain uses TRBV6-2 or TRBV6-3 with TRBJ2-7, with TRBD2 matching over 9 bases. V gave up 2 bases and J gave up 4 bases; unmatched junction bases: 9. Germline V gives CDR1 MNHEY, CDR2 SVGEGT. This CDR3 spans 16 amino acids. DNA for the CDR3: TGTGCCAGCAGTTACCTCCAGCGGGAGGCTGGGTACGAGCAGTACTTC. Translation gives CASSYLQREAGYEQYF.

The J gene is TRBJ1-5, the V gene TRBV28; D is possibly TRBD1 (5 bases). Trimming removed 7 bases at V and 4 bases at J, with 11 bases between. Germline V gene sequence: CDR1 MDHEN, CDR2 SYDVKM. The CDR3 has 13 residues. CDR3 sequence: CASNRWGNQPQHF. In nucleotides, the CDR3 is TGTGCCAGCAACAGATGGGGGAATCAGCCCCAGCATTTT. Full variable domain (remainder filled in from reference TRBV28 and TRBJ1-5): DVKVTQSSRYLVKRTGEKVFLECVQDMDHENMFWYRQDPGLGLRLIYFSYDVKMKEKGDIPEGYSVSREKKERFSLILESASTNQTSMYLCASNRWGNQPQHFGDGTRLSIL.

The chain has TRBV21-1 and TRBJ2-3. TRBV21-1 is given as a pseudogene. CDR3 size: 16 residues. DNA for the CDR3: TGTGCCAGCAGCAATCGCGTATGCTTTAGCACAGATACGCAGTATTTT. It translates to CASSNRVCFSTDTQYF.

In its sample, this clonotype was seen many times. In nucleotides, the CDR3 is TGCGCCAGCAGCTCCATGACTAGCAGGAATGAGCAGTTCTTC. It specifies CASSSMTSRNEQFF. The rearrangement joins TRBV5-1 to TRBJ2-1; 7 nucleotides match TRBD2. Germline values: CDR1 SGHRS, CDR2 YFSETQ. CDR3 size: 14 residues. J gave up 7 bases and V 3 bases, and 7 bases lay outside the gene matches.

This clonotype has a handful of counts. The chain carries TRBV3-1 and TRBJ2-7; D unresolved. V gave up 6 bases and J gave up 7 bases, with 13 bases separating them. This CDR3 region has 12 residues. Germline assignment: CDR1 LGHDT and CDR2 YNNKEL (reference sequence). CDR3 nucleotides: TGTGCCAGCAGTCTAGACCCACGGGAGCAGTACTTC. This codes for CASSLDPREQYF.

This clonotype showed up just a few times. The J gene is TRBJ2-1, the V gene TRBV28; 7 bases are shared with TRBD2. The V segment lost 1 base and the J segment 0 bases; nucleotides outside the gene matches: 3. Germline CDR1 MDHEN, CDR2 SYDVKM. This CDR3 spans 16 amino acids. In DNA, the CDR3 is TGTGCCAGCAGTTTATATCGCGGGAGCTCCTACAATGAGCAGTTCTTC. Amino acids: CASSLYRGSSYNEQFF.

This chain uses TRBV7-2 with TRBJ2-2; D might be TRBD1 or TRBD2, each matching 6 bases. The ends were cut back, 4 bases at V and 4 bases at J, with 16 bases in the middle. Germline V gene lookup returns CDR1 SGHTA and CDR2 FQGNSA. This CDR3 has 16 residues. The CDR3 nucleotides read TGTGCCAGCAGCTCCCGGGGGCAAGCTTTCACCGGGGAGCTGTTTTTT. Translation gives CASSSRGQAFTGELFF.

In this sample, this clonotype turned up a few times. The V and J genes are TRBV20-1 and TRBJ2-2; TRBD1 aligns across 9 bases. V lost 6 bases and J lost 6; bases outside the gene matches: 8. The CDR3 consists of 14 residues. Germline assignment: CDR1 DFQATT and CDR2 SNEGSKA (reference sequence). CDR3 nucleotide sequence: TGCAGTGCCAGGGAACAGGGGGCGGCCGGGGAGCTGTTTTTT. Translating it yields CSAREQGAAGELFF.

This clonotype was found many times. The chain couples TRBV27 to TRBJ1-2, with 7 bases lining up with TRBD1. The CDR3 totals 13 residues. Germline V CDR1 and CDR2: MNHEY, SMNVEV (reference sequence). Trimming removed 3 bases from V and 6 bases from J; junction bases left unmatched: 4. The CDR3 loop reads CASSFRQGDGYTF. The DNA for the CDR3 is TGTGCCAGCAGTTTCCGACAGGGAGATGGCTACACCTTC.